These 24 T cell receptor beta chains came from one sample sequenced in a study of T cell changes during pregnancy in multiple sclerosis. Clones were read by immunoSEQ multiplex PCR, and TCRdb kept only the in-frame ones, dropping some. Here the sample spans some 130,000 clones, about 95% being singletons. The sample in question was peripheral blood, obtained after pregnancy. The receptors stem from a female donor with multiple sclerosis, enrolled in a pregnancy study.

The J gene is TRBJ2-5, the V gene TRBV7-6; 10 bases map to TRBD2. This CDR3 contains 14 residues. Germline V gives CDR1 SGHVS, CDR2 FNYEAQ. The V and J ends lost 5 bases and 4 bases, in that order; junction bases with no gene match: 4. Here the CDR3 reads CASSHRLAGETQYF. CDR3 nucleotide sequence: TGTGCCAGCAGCCATCGACTAGCGGGAGAGACCCAGTACTTC.

The CDR3 is CAWSGQGGGNQPQHF. The CDR3 DNA follows: TGTGCCTGGAGTGGACAGGGCGGGGGCAATCAGCCCCAGCATTTT. J is TRBJ1-5 and V is TRBV30; 7 bases are shared with TRBD1. Germline V lookup: CDR1 GTSNPN, CDR2 SVGIG (reference sequence). V was pared by 1 base and J by 2 bases, with 5 bases of the junction left unmatched. There are 15 residues in the CDR3.

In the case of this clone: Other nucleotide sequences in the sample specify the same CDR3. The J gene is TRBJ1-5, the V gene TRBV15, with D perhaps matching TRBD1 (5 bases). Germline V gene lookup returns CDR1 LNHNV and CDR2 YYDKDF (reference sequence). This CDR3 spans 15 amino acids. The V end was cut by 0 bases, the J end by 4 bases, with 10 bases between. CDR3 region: CATSRDPAGNQPQHF. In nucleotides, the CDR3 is TGTGCCACCAGCAGAGATCCCGCAGGGAATCAGCCCCAGCATTTT.

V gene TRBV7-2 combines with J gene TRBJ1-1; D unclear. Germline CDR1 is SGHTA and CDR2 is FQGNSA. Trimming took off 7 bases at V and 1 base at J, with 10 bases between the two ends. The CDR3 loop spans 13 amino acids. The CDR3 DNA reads TGTGCCAGCACCCCACTTTCGAACACTGAAGCTTTCTTT. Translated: CASTPLSNTEAFF.

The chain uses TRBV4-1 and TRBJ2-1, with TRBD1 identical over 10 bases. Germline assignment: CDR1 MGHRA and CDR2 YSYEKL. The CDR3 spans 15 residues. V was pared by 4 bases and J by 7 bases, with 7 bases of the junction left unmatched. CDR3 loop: CASSLGTGALNEQFF. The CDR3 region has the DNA TGCGCCAGCAGCCTCGGGACAGGGGCGCTAAATGAGCAGTTCTTC.

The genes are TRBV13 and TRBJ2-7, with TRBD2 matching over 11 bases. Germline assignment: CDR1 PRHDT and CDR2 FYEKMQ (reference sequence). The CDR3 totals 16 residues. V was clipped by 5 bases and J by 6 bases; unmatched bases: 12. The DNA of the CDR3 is TGTGCCAGCAGCCGTGGGCTAGCGGGAGGAGGTGGCGAGCAGTACTTC. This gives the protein CASSRGLAGGGGEQYF.

The CDR3 bases are TGTGCCAGCAGTCCCAGGGGTGCCACTGAAGCTTTCTTT. Protein: CASSPRGATEAFF. The rearrangement joins TRBV6-1 to TRBJ1-1; D is perhaps TRBD1 (6 bases). With 5 bases removed from V and 4 bases from J, the gap between germline ends came to 11 bases. CDR1 and CDR2 from the germline V gene are MNHNS and SASEGT. The CDR3 is 13 residues long.

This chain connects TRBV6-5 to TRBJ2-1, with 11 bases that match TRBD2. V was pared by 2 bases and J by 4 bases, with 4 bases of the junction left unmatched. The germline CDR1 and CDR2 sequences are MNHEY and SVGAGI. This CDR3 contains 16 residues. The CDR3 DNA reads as TGTGCCAGCAGTTACGTAGCGGGAGGGCCTTACAATGAGCAGTTCTTC. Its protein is CASSYVAGGPYNEQFF.

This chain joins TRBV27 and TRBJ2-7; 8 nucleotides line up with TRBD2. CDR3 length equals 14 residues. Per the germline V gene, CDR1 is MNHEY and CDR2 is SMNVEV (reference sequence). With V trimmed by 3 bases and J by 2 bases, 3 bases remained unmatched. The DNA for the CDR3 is TGTGCCAGCAGTTTGGCGGGAGGAACCTACGAGCAGTACTTC. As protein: CASSLAGGTYEQYF.

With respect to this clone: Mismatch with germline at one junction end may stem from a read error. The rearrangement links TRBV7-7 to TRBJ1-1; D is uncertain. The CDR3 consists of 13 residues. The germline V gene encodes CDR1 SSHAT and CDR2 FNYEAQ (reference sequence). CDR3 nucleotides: TGTGCTAGCAGCCAGAACAGAAACACTGAAGCTTTCTTT. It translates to CASSQNRNTEAFF. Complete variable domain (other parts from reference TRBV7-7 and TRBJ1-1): GAGVSQSPRYKVTKRGQDVTLRCDPISSHATLYWYQQALGQGPEFLTYFNYEAQPDKSGLPSDRFSAERPEGSISTLTIQRTEQRDSAMYRCASSQNRNTEAFFGQGTRLTVV.

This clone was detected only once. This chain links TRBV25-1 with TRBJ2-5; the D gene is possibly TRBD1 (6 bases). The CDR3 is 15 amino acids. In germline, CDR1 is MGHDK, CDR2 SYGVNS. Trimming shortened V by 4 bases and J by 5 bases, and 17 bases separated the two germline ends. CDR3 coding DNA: TGTGCCAGCAGTGCCAATAAGGGACAATCTGAGACCCAGTACTTC. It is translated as CASSANKGQSETQYF.

This CDR3 is CASSFSNALEQYF. The DNA for the CDR3 is TGTGCCAGCAGCTTTAGTAACGCCCTCGAGCAGTACTTC. The chain has TRBV11-3 and TRBJ2-7; D ambiguous. The germline gives CDR1 SGHNT, CDR2 YENEEA. With 3 bases removed from V and 6 bases from J, the gap between germline ends came to 12 bases. There are 13 residues in the CDR3.

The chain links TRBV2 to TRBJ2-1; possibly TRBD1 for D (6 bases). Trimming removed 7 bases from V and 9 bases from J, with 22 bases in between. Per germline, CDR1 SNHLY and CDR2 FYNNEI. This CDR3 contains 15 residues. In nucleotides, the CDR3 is TGTGCCAGCATTCACCCAGGGGTAGGGCCCGGTGAGCAGTTCTTC. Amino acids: CASIHPGVGPGEQFF.

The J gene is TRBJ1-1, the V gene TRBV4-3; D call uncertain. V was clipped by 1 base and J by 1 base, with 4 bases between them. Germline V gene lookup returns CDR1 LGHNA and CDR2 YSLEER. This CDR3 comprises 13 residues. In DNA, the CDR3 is TGCGCCAGCAGCCAAGGTAGGAACACTGAAGCTTTCTTT. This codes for CASSQGRNTEAFF.

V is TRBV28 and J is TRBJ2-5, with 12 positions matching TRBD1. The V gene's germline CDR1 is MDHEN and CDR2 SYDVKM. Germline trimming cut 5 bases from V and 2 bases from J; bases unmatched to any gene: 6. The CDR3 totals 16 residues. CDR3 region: CASSAPGQGAQETQYF. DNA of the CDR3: TGTGCCAGCAGTGCTCCGGGACAGGGGGCTCAAGAGACCCAGTACTTC.

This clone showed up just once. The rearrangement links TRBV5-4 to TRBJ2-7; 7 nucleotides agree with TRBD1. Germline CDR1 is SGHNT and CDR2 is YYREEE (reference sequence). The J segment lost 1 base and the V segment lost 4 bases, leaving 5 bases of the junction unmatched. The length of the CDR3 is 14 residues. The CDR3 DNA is TGTGCCAGCAGCACCCGGGACAGATCCTACGAGCAGTACTTC. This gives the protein CASSTRDRSYEQYF.

The CDR3 DNA is TGTGCCAGCAGTGAATATGGTTGGGGCCCAGGAAACACCATATATTTT. This gives the protein CASSEYGWGPGNTIYF. The chain links TRBV25-1 to TRBJ1-3; TRBD1 might be the D (5 bases). CDR3 length equals 16 residues. Trimming took 0 bases from V and 4 from J, leaving 13 bases between them. Germline V lookup: CDR1 MGHDK, CDR2 SYGVNS.

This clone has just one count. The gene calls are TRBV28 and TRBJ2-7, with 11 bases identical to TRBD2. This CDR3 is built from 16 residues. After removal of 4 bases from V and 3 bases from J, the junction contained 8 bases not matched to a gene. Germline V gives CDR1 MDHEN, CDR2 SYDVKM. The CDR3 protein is CASSSPGTSGNYEQYF. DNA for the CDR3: TGTGCCAGCAGTTCCCCCGGGACTAGCGGAAACTACGAGCAGTACTTC.

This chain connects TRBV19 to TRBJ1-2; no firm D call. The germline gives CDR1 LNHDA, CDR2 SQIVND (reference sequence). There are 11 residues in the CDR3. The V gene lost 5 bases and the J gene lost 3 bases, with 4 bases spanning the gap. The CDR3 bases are TGTGCCAGTAGTCATCACTATGGCTACACCTTC. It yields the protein CASSHHYGYTF.

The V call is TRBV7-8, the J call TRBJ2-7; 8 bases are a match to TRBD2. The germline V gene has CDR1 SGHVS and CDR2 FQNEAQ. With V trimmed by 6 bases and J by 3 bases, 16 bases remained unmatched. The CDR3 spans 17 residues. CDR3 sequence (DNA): TGTGCCAGCAGTCGAACAAGGGCGGGGGGTAATATCTACGAGCAGTACTTC. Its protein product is CASSRTRAGGNIYEQYF.

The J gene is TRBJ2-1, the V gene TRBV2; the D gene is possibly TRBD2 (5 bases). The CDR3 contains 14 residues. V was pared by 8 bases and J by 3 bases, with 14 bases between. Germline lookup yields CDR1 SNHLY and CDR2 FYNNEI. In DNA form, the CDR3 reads TGTGCCAGCGTTGTGGGAGATGGCTACAATGAGCAGTTCTTC. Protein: CASVVGDGYNEQFF.

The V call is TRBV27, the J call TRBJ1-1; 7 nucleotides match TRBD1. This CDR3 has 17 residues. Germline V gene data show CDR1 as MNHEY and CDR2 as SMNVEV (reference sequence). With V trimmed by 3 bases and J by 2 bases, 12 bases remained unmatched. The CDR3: CASSFYGSGGFNTEAFF. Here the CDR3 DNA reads TGTGCCAGCAGTTTTTACGGGTCAGGGGGTTTTAACACTGAAGCTTTCTTT.

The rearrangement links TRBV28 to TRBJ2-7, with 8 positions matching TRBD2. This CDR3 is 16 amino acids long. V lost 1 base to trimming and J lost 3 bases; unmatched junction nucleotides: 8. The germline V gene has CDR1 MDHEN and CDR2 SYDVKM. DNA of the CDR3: TGTGCCAGCAGTTTATCCACTAGCGGCATAAGCTACGAGCAGTACTTC. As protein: CASSLSTSGISYEQYF.

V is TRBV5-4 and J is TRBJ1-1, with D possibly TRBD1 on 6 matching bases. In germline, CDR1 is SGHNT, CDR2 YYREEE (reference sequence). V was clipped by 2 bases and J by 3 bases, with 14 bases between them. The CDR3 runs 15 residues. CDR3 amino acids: CASSLGLGAYTEAFF. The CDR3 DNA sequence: TGTGCCAGCAGCTTAGGTTTGGGGGCCTACACTGAAGCTTTCTTT.